The rows below give T cell receptor beta chains drawn from one sample of a study of a mutant IDH1 vaccine in newly diagnosed glioma. TCRdb's table, derived via immunoSEQ multiplex PCR, lists solely in-frame clones and lacks some. The table has around 56,000 clones, 80% to 85% seen once. The antigens these receptors bind are not known. The sample consisted of PBMCs, taken from a glioma patient whose treatment included an IDH1 peptide vaccine. The origin of the receptors is a young man with glioma. Each CDR3 is given with its conserved first and last residue. The D gene is left open where the match is weak. Clone size is given for some rows only: seen once, a few or many times, or a class if the clone is expanded.

d_gene: TRBD1
j_gene: TRBJ1-5
abundance: few
v_gene: TRBV4-1
CDR3nt: TGCGCCAGCAGCCAAGGGACAGGGGCGGAAAATCAGCCCCAGCATTTT
CDR3aa: CASSQGTGAENQPQHF

d_gene: TRBD1
j_gene: TRBJ1-2
abundance: NA
v_gene: TRBV5-4
CDR3nt: TGTGCCAGCAGCCCCGAACAGGGGGCAAGAGGCTACACCTTC
CDR3aa: CASSPEQGARGYTF

d_gene: TRBD2
j_gene: TRBJ2-1
abundance: NA
v_gene: TRBV5-4
CDR3nt: TGTGCCAGCAGCTTCATCCCCTGGGCTAGCGGGGGGGCCTTCAATGAGCAGTTCTTC
CDR3aa: CASSFIPWASGGAFNEQFF

d_gene: TRBD1
j_gene: TRBJ1-1
abundance: NA
v_gene: TRBV4-1
CDR3nt: TGCGCCAGCAGCCAACCCAACAGGGGGCCGAACACTGAAGCTTTCTTT
CDR3aa: CASSQPNRGPNTEAFF

d_gene: NA
j_gene: TRBJ1-1
abundance: few
v_gene: TRBV7-9
CDR3nt: TGTGCCAGCAGCTCCGGGCCCCAGGGAGCTTTCTTT
CDR3aa: CASSSGPQGAFF

d_gene: NA
j_gene: TRBJ1-2
abundance: NA
v_gene: TRBV10-3
CDR3nt: TGTGCCATCAGTGAGAGCCAGGGAGCTAACTATGGCTACACCTTC
CDR3aa: CAISESQGANYGYTF

d_gene: NA
j_gene: TRBJ2-7
abundance: NA
v_gene: TRBV11-3
CDR3nt: TGTGCCAGCAGCTTAGGTGGCCAGGGCAACTACGAGCAGTACTTC
CDR3aa: CASSLGGQGNYEQYF

d_gene: NA
j_gene: TRBJ1-5
abundance: NA
v_gene: TRBV13
CDR3nt: TGTGCCAGCAGCCTTGGACGTACCCCACTTGAGCCCCAGCATTTT
CDR3aa: CASSLGRTPLEPQHF

d_gene: TRBD1
j_gene: TRBJ2-1
abundance: NA
v_gene: TRBV9
CDR3nt: TGTGCCAGCAGCGTAGGGGTGGGGACAGGACGTTACAATGAGCAGTTCTTC
CDR3aa: CASSVGVGTGRYNEQFF

d_gene: NA
j_gene: TRBJ1-1
abundance: NA
v_gene: TRBV18
CDR3nt: TGTGCCAGCTCAGGGGTTGAGATAGCTTTCTTT
CDR3aa: CASSGVEIAFF

d_gene: NA
j_gene: TRBJ1-1
abundance: NA
v_gene: TRBV11-2
CDR3nt: TGTGCCAGCGTTTCTCCTGGACTTAGGGGCACTGAAGCTTTCTTT
CDR3aa: CASVSPGLRGTEAFF

d_gene: NA
j_gene: TRBJ1-2
abundance: few
v_gene: TRBV7-9
CDR3nt: TGTGCCAGCAGCTTAGAGACGTTGAGGAATGACTACACCTTC
CDR3aa: CASSLETLRNDYTF

d_gene: TRBD1
j_gene: TRBJ2-1
abundance: medium-sized
v_gene: TRBV7-9
CDR3nt: TGTGCCAGTCGGGGACAGGGATTTGAGCAGTTCTTC
CDR3aa: CASRGQGFEQFF

d_gene: TRBD1
j_gene: TRBJ1-2
abundance: NA
v_gene: TRBV28
CDR3nt: TGTGCCGCAGAATACAGCATCGGCAGGGGGCGAGGCTACACCTTC
CDR3aa: CAAEYSIGRGRGYTF

d_gene: TRBD2
j_gene: TRBJ2-1
abundance: NA
v_gene: TRBV7-8
CDR3nt: TGTGCCAGCAGCTTAGACGGGCGGGGGAGCTCCTACAATGAGCAGTTCTTC
CDR3aa: CASSLDGRGSSYNEQFF

d_gene: NA
j_gene: TRBJ1-1
abundance: few
v_gene: TRBV5-4
CDR3nt: TGTGCCAGCAGTCCACGGGGATTTGAAGCTTTCTTT
CDR3aa: CASSPRGFEAFF

d_gene: TRBD1
j_gene: TRBJ1-6
abundance: NA
v_gene: TRBV13
CDR3nt: TGTGCCAGCAGGTCGGGACGGAGGGGGCATAATTCACCCCTCCACTTT
CDR3aa: CASRSGRRGHNSPLHF

d_gene: TRBD1
j_gene: TRBJ1-3
abundance: NA
v_gene: TRBV29-1
CDR3nt: TGCAGCGTGAGACAGGGTGGAAACACCATATATTTT
CDR3aa: CSVRQGGNTIYF

d_gene: NA
j_gene: TRBJ2-1
abundance: NA
v_gene: TRBV14
CDR3nt: TGTGCCAGCAGGCCTTTCACAGGGCTTAATGAGCAGTTCTTC
CDR3aa: CASRPFTGLNEQFF

d_gene: NA
j_gene: TRBJ2-3
abundance: NA
v_gene: TRBV18
CDR3nt: TGTGCCAGCTCACCTTTGGACACGGCTAGCACAGATACGCAGTATTTT
CDR3aa: CASSPLDTASTDTQYF

d_gene: NA
j_gene: TRBJ2-7
abundance: NA
v_gene: TRBV7-9
CDR3nt: TGTGCCAGCAGCTTAGCGATGGGTCCCCGCGGGGAGCAGTACTTC
CDR3aa: CASSLAMGPRGEQYF

d_gene: TRBD1
j_gene: TRBJ1-1
abundance: NA
v_gene: TRBV6-1
CDR3nt: TGTGCCAGCAGTGAAGCTCTACAGGGGGGAACTGAAGCTTTCTTT
CDR3aa: CASSEALQGGTEAFF

d_gene: NA
j_gene: TRBJ1-5
abundance: NA
v_gene: TRBV2
CDR3nt: TGTGCCAGCAGTGGACAGAATAGCAATCAGCCCCAGCATTTT
CDR3aa: CASSGQNSNQPQHF

d_gene: NA
j_gene: TRBJ2-5
abundance: NA
v_gene: TRBV6-5
CDR3nt: TGTGCCAGCTGCCCTACCAGGGGGGGAGAGACCCAGTACTTC
CDR3aa: CASCPTRGGETQYF

d_gene: NA
j_gene: TRBJ2-1
abundance: NA
v_gene: TRBV14
CDR3nt: TGTGCCAGCAGCGCCCGGACGCTTTCCTACAATGAGCAGTTCTTC
CDR3aa: CASSARTLSYNEQFF

d_gene: NA
j_gene: TRBJ2-1
abundance: NA
v_gene: TRBV10-1
CDR3nt: TGCGCCAGCAGCTCATACAATGAGCAGTTCTTC
CDR3aa: CASSSYNEQFF

d_gene: NA
j_gene: TRBJ2-3
abundance: NA
v_gene: TRBV6-6
CDR3nt: TGTGCCAGCTTACGCACAGATACGCAGTATTTT
CDR3aa: CASLRTDTQYF

d_gene: NA
j_gene: TRBJ2-4
abundance: NA
v_gene: TRBV19
CDR3nt: TGTGCCAGTAATTCTTTGGAGGGCGCCATCAAAAACATTCAGTACTTC
CDR3aa: CASNSLEGAIKNIQYF

d_gene: NA
j_gene: TRBJ2-3
abundance: NA
v_gene: TRBV9
CDR3nt: TGTGCCAGCAGCGTAGGTTTTGGCAGCACAGATACGCAGTATTTT
CDR3aa: CASSVGFGSTDTQYF

d_gene: NA
j_gene: TRBJ2-3
abundance: NA
v_gene: TRBV5-1
CDR3nt: TGCGCCAGCACCCTGGTGTCTGGGTCTAGCACAGATACGCAGTATTTT
CDR3aa: CASTLVSGSSTDTQYF

d_gene: NA
j_gene: TRBJ2-7
abundance: NA
v_gene: TRBV2
CDR3nt: TGTGCCAGCAGTGCGGAATTTGGAGGGGACGAGCAGTACTTC
CDR3aa: CASSAEFGGDEQYF

d_gene: TRBD1
j_gene: TRBJ2-7
abundance: NA
v_gene: TRBV10-1
CDR3nt: TGCGCCAGCAGTGAGGACAGGGTGGGGGAGCAGTACTTC
CDR3aa: CASSEDRVGEQYF

d_gene: NA
j_gene: TRBJ2-7
abundance: NA
v_gene: TRBV4-1
CDR3nt: TGCGCCAGCTCGGAGGGGTCAGGGAGGACCTACGAGCAGTACTTC
CDR3aa: CASSEGSGRTYEQYF

d_gene: NA
j_gene: TRBJ1-5
abundance: few
v_gene: TRBV5-8
CDR3nt: TGTGCCAGCAGCGTAGGGATTAGCAATCAGCCCCAGCATTTT
CDR3aa: CASSVGISNQPQHF

d_gene: NA
j_gene: TRBJ2-4
abundance: NA
v_gene: TRBV15
CDR3nt: TGTGCCACCAGGGAGACAGGGGAGGGATACATTCAGTACTTC
CDR3aa: CATRETGEGYIQYF

d_gene: TRBD1
j_gene: TRBJ1-5
abundance: NA
v_gene: TRBV29-1
CDR3nt: TGCAGCGTTGAAACAGGGGACAATCAGCCCCAGCATTTT
CDR3aa: CSVETGDNQPQHF

d_gene: NA
j_gene: TRBJ2-7
abundance: NA
v_gene: TRBV20-1
CDR3nt: TGCAGTGCTGCTTCCCTCGTCGAGCAGTACTTC
CDR3aa: CSAASLVEQYF

d_gene: NA
j_gene: TRBJ1-2
abundance: NA
v_gene: TRBV7-9
CDR3nt: TGTGCCAGCAGCGTCAGCCCTCCGGGTTCCTCACTCTATGGCTACACCTTC
CDR3aa: CASSVSPPGSSLYGYTF

d_gene: TRBD1
j_gene: TRBJ1-2
abundance: NA
v_gene: TRBV5-4
CDR3nt: TGTGCCAGCAGCTTGACAGGGGAGGGAAGAGGCTACACCTTC
CDR3aa: CASSLTGEGRGYTF

d_gene: TRBD1
j_gene: TRBJ1-6
abundance: NA
v_gene: TRBV5-1
CDR3nt: TGCGCCAGCACGGACCGGGACAGATGGAGCTCCTATAATTCACCCCTCCACTTT
CDR3aa: CASTDRDRWSSYNSPLHF

d_gene: NA
j_gene: TRBJ2-7
abundance: once
v_gene: TRBV19
CDR3nt: TGTGCCAGTAGTATAGATAACGGCGCTTCCTACGAGCAGTACTTC
CDR3aa: CASSIDNGASYEQYF

d_gene: TRBD1
j_gene: TRBJ1-4
abundance: few
v_gene: TRBV2
CDR3nt: TGTGCCAGCAACAGGGGGTGGAGGGAAAAACTGTTTTTT
CDR3aa: CASNRGWREKLFF

d_gene: NA
j_gene: TRBJ1-6
abundance: NA
v_gene: TRBV5-6
CDR3nt: TGTGCCAGCAGCTTGGCGCTTTCTGGGAACAATTCACCCCTCCACTTT
CDR3aa: CASSLALSGNNSPLHF

d_gene: NA
j_gene: TRBJ1-3
abundance: few
v_gene: TRBV7-9
CDR3nt: TGTGCCAGCGTCGGTGGGAACACCATATATTTT
CDR3aa: CASVGGNTIYF

d_gene: TRBD1
j_gene: TRBJ1-5
abundance: NA
v_gene: TRBV11-2
CDR3nt: TGTGCCAGCAGCTTAGAAGGGGGCGATCAGCCCCAGCATTTT
CDR3aa: CASSLEGGDQPQHF

d_gene: NA
j_gene: TRBJ2-2
abundance: NA
v_gene: TRBV4-3
CDR3nt: TGCGCCAGCAGCCAAGCGCCAGGCGCGAACACCGGGGAGCTGTTTTTT
CDR3aa: CASSQAPGANTGELFF

d_gene: NA
j_gene: TRBJ1-4
abundance: NA
v_gene: TRBV6-6
CDR3nt: TGTGCCAGCAGGGGCGATACAACTAATGAAAAACTGTTTTTT
CDR3aa: CASRGDTTNEKLFF

d_gene: TRBD1
j_gene: TRBJ1-2
abundance: NA
v_gene: TRBV7-8
CDR3nt: TGTGCCAGCAGCTTAGTTGGGACAGGGTATGGCTACACCTTC
CDR3aa: CASSLVGTGYGYTF

d_gene: NA
j_gene: TRBJ2-1
abundance: NA
v_gene: TRBV6-5
CDR3nt: TGTGCCAGCAGTTACCGGGGGGCGTACAATGAGCAGTTCTTC
CDR3aa: CASSYRGAYNEQFF

d_gene: NA
j_gene: TRBJ1-2
abundance: NA
v_gene: TRBV28
CDR3nt: TGTGCCAGCAGTTGGGGCCCGGATGGCTACACCTTC
CDR3aa: CASSWGPDGYTF

d_gene: TRBD1
j_gene: TRBJ2-1
abundance: NA
v_gene: TRBV6-1
CDR3nt: TGTGCCAGCAGCAAACAGGGGGCTGGCTACAATGAGCAGTTCTTC
CDR3aa: CASSKQGAGYNEQFF

d_gene: NA
j_gene: TRBJ1-5
abundance: NA
v_gene: TRBV25-1
CDR3nt: TGTGCCAGCAGTGAGGGGGCTAGCAATCAGCCCCAGCATTTT
CDR3aa: CASSEGASNQPQHF

d_gene: NA
j_gene: TRBJ1-1
abundance: few
v_gene: TRBV6-5
CDR3nt: TGTGCCAGCAGGTCGACCTTGGCAGCTTTCTTT
CDR3aa: CASRSTLAAFF